The present TCR beta chain was sequenced within a study of T cell responses to AZD1222 COVID-19 vaccine. V was cut by 4 bases and J by 4 bases, with 17 bases left in between. The CDR3 is 16 residues long. Germline-derived CDR1 and CDR2 are MNHEY and SMNVEV (reference sequence). This clone has more than one count but fewer than ten. TCRdb's table, derived via immunoSEQ multiplex PCR, lists solely in-frame clones and lacks some. Among around 72,000 clones listed, 82% were seen once. The chain recombines TRBV27 with TRBJ1-3; maybe TRBD1 (5 bases). The receptor was derived from an adult in good health. The specimen comprised peripheral blood, sampled on day 0 of AZD1222 vaccination. CDR3 protein: CASSSPSRDGGNTIYF. The CDR3 bases are TGTGCCAGCAGTTCCCCATCCAGGGATGGCGGAAACACCATATATTTT.